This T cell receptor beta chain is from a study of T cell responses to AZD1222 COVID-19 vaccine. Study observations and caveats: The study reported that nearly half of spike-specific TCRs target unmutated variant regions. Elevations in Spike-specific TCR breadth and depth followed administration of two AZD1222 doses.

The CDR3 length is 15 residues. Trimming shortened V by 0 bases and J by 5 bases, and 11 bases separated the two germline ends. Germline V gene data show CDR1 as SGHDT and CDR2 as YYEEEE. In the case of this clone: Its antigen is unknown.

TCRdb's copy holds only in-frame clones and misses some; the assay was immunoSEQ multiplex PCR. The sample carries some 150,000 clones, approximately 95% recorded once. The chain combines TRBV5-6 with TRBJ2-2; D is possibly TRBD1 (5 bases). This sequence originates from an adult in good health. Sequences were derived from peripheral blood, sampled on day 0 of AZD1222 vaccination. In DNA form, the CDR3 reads TGTGCCAGCAGCTTGGCCGGCAGGGATACCGGGGAGCTGTTTTTT. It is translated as CASSLAGRDTGELFF. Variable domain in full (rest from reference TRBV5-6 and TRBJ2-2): DAGVTQSPTHLIKTRGQQVTLRCSPKSGHDTVSWYQQALGQGPQFIFQYYEEEERQRGNFPDRFSGHQFPNYSSELNVNALLLGDSALYLCASSLAGRDTGELFFGEGSRLTVL.